This T cell receptor beta chain was sequenced during a study of CD8 T cells in Susac syndrome. Study context: Susac syndrome patients were untreated, on corticosteroids with some adding intravenous immunoglobulin, or on intravenous immunoglobulin only.

The germline CDR1 and CDR2 sequences are DFQATT and SNEGSKA (reference sequence). The CDR3 loop spans 15 amino acids. V gave up 5 bases and J gave up 6 bases; unmatched junction bases: 7. For this clonotype: Its antigen is as yet unknown.

General study points: The study conceded that its TCR sequencing and HLA analysis involved relatively few individuals.

An input of roughly 0.5 to 1 ug of RNA was subjected to reverse transcription using random hexamers. Amplification of TCR beta CDR3 by immunoSEQ multiplex PCR spanned 54 Vbeta and 13 Jbeta. TCRdb processed the immunoSEQ multiplex PCR reads anew with MiXCR; each CDR3 protein has one entry. The sample records fewer than 95,000 distinct CDR3 sequences, approximately 96% being singletons. The receptor's source is a human donor with Susac syndrome. Sequencing input: CD8+ T cells from PBMCs. The rearrangement links TRBV20-1 to TRBJ2-1; 13 bases agree with TRBD2. As DNA, the CDR3 is TGCAGTGCTGGAGGAGGACTAGCGGGGGTCAATGAGCAGTTCTTC. Translated, it gives CSAGGGLAGVNEQFF.